These 16 T cell receptor beta chains originate from one sample sequenced in a study of blood T cell repertoires in COVID-19. TCRdb's copy holds only in-frame clones and misses some; the assay was immunoSEQ multiplex PCR. The sample holds about 26,000 clones, more than 70% seen once. Sample: peripheral blood. Every receptor here comes from a human donor in a cohort sampled during active COVID-19.

This clone was counted a single time. The chain couples TRBV19 to TRBJ2-2; 9 bases are shared with TRBD1. From germline, CDR1 is LNHDA and CDR2 SQIVND (reference sequence). The CDR3 has 16 amino acids. The trim removed 6 bases at V and 4 bases at J, leaving 9 bases unmatched. The CDR3 loop reads CASSYKGQGVTGELFF. The CDR3 DNA reads as TGTGCCAGTAGCTATAAGGGACAGGGAGTCACCGGGGAGCTGTTTTTT.

This clone was counted between two and nine times. The CDR3 loop is CSVRDRGGQPQHF. The CDR3 nucleotides are TGCAGCGTGAGAGACAGGGGTGGGCAGCCCCAGCATTTT. This rearrangement joins TRBV29-1 to TRBJ1-5, with TRBD1 matching 8 bases. Germline trimming cut 6 bases from V and 7 bases from J; bases unmatched to any gene: 8. Looked up from germline, CDR1 is SQVTM and CDR2 is ANQGSEA. This CDR3 is 13 amino acids long.

The chain links TRBV7-6 to TRBJ2-7; a possible D gene is TRBD1 (5 bases). This CDR3 spans 13 amino acids. Trimming pared 1 base from V and 7 bases from J, leaving 11 bases between. CDR1 and CDR2 from the germline V gene are SGHVS and FNYEAQ. This chain's CDR3 is CASSLETAREQYF. The CDR3 DNA reads as TGTGCCAGCAGCTTAGAGACAGCTCGGGAGCAGTACTTC.

The V call is TRBV28, the J call TRBJ2-7, with 9 nucleotides matching TRBD2. The CDR3 length is 15 residues. Trimming at V came to 5 bases and at J to 2 bases, leaving 7 bases not matched to a gene. Germline loops: CDR1 MDHEN, CDR2 SYDVKM. The CDR3 region is CASSQLAGATYEQYF. The CDR3 region has the DNA TGTGCCAGCAGTCAACTAGCGGGCGCGACCTACGAGCAGTACTTC.

V and J are TRBV11-2 and TRBJ2-7; D not resolved. CDR1 is SGHAT, CDR2 FQNNGV, per germline. CDR3 length: 14 residues. The V end lost 4 bases, the J end lost 3 bases, and 13 bases lay between the germline ends. The CDR3 is CASSWAVLFYEQYF. DNA for the CDR3: TGTGCCAGCAGCTGGGCAGTCTTATTCTACGAGCAGTACTTC. The whole variable domain, remainder taken from reference TRBV11-2 and TRBJ2-7, is EAGVAQSPRYKIIEKRQSVAFWCNPISGHATLYWYQQILGQGPKLLIQFQNNGVVDDSQLPKDRFSAERLKGVDSTLKIQPAKLEDSAVYLCASSWAVLFYEQYFGPGTRLTVT.

This chain links TRBV5-1 with TRBJ2-6; 11 nucleotides match TRBD1. Germline values: CDR1 SGHRS, CDR2 YFSETQ. The CDR3 sequence is 16 residues long. Germline trimming cut 3 bases from V and 3 bases from J; bases unmatched to any gene: 2. The CDR3: CASSWTGGGGANVLTF. DNA for the CDR3: TGCGCCAGCAGCTGGACAGGGGGCGGTGGGGCCAACGTCCTGACTTTC.

This clone appeared a few times. For the CDR3, the DNA is TGCAGCGTTCTCGGGATCCTCAATGAGCAGTTCTTC. Translating it yields CSVLGILNEQFF. This sequence joins TRBV29-1 and TRBJ2-1; perhaps TRBD2 as D (5 bases). V was cut by 5 bases and J by 6 bases, with 11 bases left in between. The CDR3 contains 12 residues. CDR1 and CDR2 from the germline V gene are SQVTM and ANQGSEA.

The chain couples TRBV27 to TRBJ1-2, with TRBD1 matching 7 bases. Germline CDR1 MNHEY, CDR2 SMNVEV (reference sequence). CDR3 size: 15 residues. Trimming took 3 bases from V and 7 from J; bases not matched to a gene: 11. CDR3 in DNA: TGTGCCAGCAGTTTCAATTTAGGGACAGCTTTTGGCTACACCTTC. The encoded protein is CASSFNLGTAFGYTF.

The chain links TRBV9 to TRBJ1-1, with 9 bases aligning to TRBD1. With V trimmed by 3 bases and J by 6 bases, 9 bases remained unmatched. Germline assignment: CDR1 SGDLS and CDR2 YYNGEE. CDR3 size: 15 residues. CDR3 DNA: TGTGCCAGCAGCGCCACAGGGGGCATTGGTGCTGAAGCTTTCTTT. Protein product: CASSATGGIGAEAFF.

V gene TRBV27 combines with J gene TRBJ2-1, with TRBD2 matching over 11 bases. V shed 6 bases, J shed 1 base, and the junction held 5 bases outside the gene matches. Per germline, CDR1 MNHEY and CDR2 SMNVEV (reference sequence). The CDR3 runs 16 residues. The CDR3 sequence: CASRLAGVISYNEQFF. CDR3 DNA: TGTGCCAGCAGACTAGCGGGAGTAATTTCCTACAATGAGCAGTTCTTC.

The gene calls are TRBV30 and TRBJ2-3; weak D call: TRBD2 (6 bases). The CDR3 is made up of 15 amino acids. The ends were cut back, 1 base at V and 5 bases at J, with 16 bases in the middle. CDR1 GTSNPN and CDR2 SVGIG come from the germline V gene (reference sequence). The CDR3 bases are TGTGCCTGGAGTGGCAGACCGGAGGAGGGAGATACGCAGTATTTT. This sequence encodes CAWSGRPEEGDTQYF. Full variable domain (outside the CDR3, taken from reference TRBV30 and TRBJ2-3): SQTIHQWPATLVQPVGSPLSLECTVEGTSNPNLYWYRQAAGRGLQLLFYSVGIGQISSEVPQNLSASRPQDRQFILSSKKLLLSDSGFYLCAWSGRPEEGDTQYFGPGTRLTVL.

In its sample, this clone was seen a few times. The rearrangement uses TRBV28 and TRBJ1-4; D call uncertain. CDR1 is MDHEN and CDR2 is SYDVKM in the germline V gene. V lost 7 bases and J 2 bases, leaving 14 bases between the germline ends. The CDR3 length is 15 residues. CDR3 DNA sequence: TGTGCCAGCATCCCTGGGCGGGGTACTAATGAAAAACTGTTTTTT. Translating it yields CASIPGRGTNEKLFF.

The genes are TRBV5-1 and TRBJ1-2, with TRBD1 identical over 8 bases. The V segment lost 0 bases and the J segment 6 bases; nucleotides outside the gene matches: 7. Looked up from germline, CDR1 is SGHRS and CDR2 is YFSETQ. The CDR3 is 15 amino acids. CDR3 protein: CASSLEDREFDGYTF. The CDR3 DNA reads TGCGCCAGCAGCTTGGAGGACAGGGAATTTGATGGCTACACCTTC. Variable domain in full (rest from reference TRBV5-1 and TRBJ1-2): KAGVTQTPRYLIKTRGQQVTLSCSPISGHRSVSWYQQTPGQGLQFLFEYFSETQRNKGNFPGRFSGRQFSNSRSEMNVSTLELGDSALYLCASSLEDREFDGYTFGSGTRLTVV.

This clone was detected once. The chain links TRBV5-1 to TRBJ2-3; 8 bases line up with TRBD2. V shed 4 bases and J 2 bases; nucleotides not matched to a gene: 6. This CDR3 contains 15 residues. Germline CDR1 reads SGHRS; CDR2 reads YFSETQ. DNA of the CDR3: TGCGCCAGCAGCGGCGGGAGGTCCACCACAGATACGCAGTATTTT. It codes for CASSGGRSTTDTQYF.

This chain uses TRBV28 with TRBJ2-1; the D gene is possibly TRBD2 (6 bases). Germline CDR1 MDHEN, CDR2 SYDVKM. This CDR3 has 15 residues. V gave up 6 bases and J gave up 1 base, with 13 bases separating them. The CDR3 here is CASRQRGESYNEQFF. The CDR3 DNA reads as TGTGCCAGCAGACAGCGCGGGGAATCCTACAATGAGCAGTTCTTC.

This chain uses TRBV18 with TRBJ1-1, with 7 bases fitting TRBD1. Trimming cost V 3 bases and J 4 bases; bases outside gene matches: 5. Germline assignment: CDR1 KGHSH and CDR2 LQKENI. The CDR3 is made up of 14 amino acids. The CDR3 sequence: CASSPTTGTTEAFF. The CDR3 DNA reads TGTGCCAGCTCACCGACGACAGGGACCACTGAAGCTTTCTTT.